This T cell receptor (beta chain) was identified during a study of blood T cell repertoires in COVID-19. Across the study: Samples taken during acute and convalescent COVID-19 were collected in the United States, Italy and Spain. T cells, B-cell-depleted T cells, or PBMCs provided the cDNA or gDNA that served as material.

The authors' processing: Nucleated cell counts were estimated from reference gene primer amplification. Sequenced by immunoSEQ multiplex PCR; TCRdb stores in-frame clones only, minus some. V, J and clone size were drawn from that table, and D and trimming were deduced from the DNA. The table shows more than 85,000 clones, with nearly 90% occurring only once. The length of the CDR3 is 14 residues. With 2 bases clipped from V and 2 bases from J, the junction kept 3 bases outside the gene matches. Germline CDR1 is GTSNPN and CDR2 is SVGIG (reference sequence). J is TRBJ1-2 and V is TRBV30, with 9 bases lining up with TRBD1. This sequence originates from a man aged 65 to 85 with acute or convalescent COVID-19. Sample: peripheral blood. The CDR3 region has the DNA TGTGCCTGGAGTCCCGGGACAGGGAACTATGGCTACACCTTC. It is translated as CAWSPGTGNYGYTF.